This T cell receptor (beta chain) was identified in a study of Ad26.COV2.S vaccination and SARS-CoV-2 variants. General study results and limits: TCR breadth and depth analyses may have underestimated total T cell responses.

The germline V gene encodes CDR1 SGHRS and CDR2 YFSETQ. This CDR3 has 14 residues. The V end was cut by 0 bases, the J end by 2 bases, with 9 bases between. Specified treatment: over 15 received Ad26.COV2.S at low or high dose, single or two shots; several received placebo; per-sample allocation not given. Collection of the samples took place on day 63 after the first injection of vaccine or placebo. Spike of the Wuhan-strain SARS-CoV-2 was expressed by an Ad26 vector, which formed the vaccine. TCRdb's copy holds only in-frame clones and misses some; the assay was immunoSEQ multiplex PCR. The data hold approximately 300,000 clones, with just over 85% observed a single time. For this clone: Its antigen remains unidentified.

This material consisted of peripheral blood, taken in a trial of Ad26.COV2.S vaccine versus placebo. The chain links TRBV5-1 to TRBJ2-7; no reliable D call. The sequence was obtained from a person between 18 and 60 years old who received the Ad26.COV2.S COVID-19 vaccine or a placebo. The CDR3 region has the DNA TGCGCCAGCAGCTTGGATCAGAGAACCTACGAGCAGTACTTC. This encodes CASSLDQRTYEQYF.